Sequencing of this T cell receptor beta chain was carried out in a study of control samples from healthy donors and cancer patients. Libraries were prepared by immunoSEQ multiplex PCR; TCRdb keeps only in-frame clonotypes and omits some of them. The table shows 90,000 to 150,000 clones, with approximately 90% occurring only once. The V gene lost 5 bases and the J gene lost 0 bases, with 12 bases spanning the gap. Per germline, CDR1 ENHRY and CDR2 SYGVKD. The CDR3 extends over 15 amino acids. The sequenced material came from blood. This clonotype was obtained from a young woman in good health. The chain links TRBV10-3 to TRBJ2-3, with a weak D call TRBD2 (5 bases). The CDR3 sequence is CAISSSGLSTDTQYF. Here the CDR3 DNA reads TGTGCCATCAGTTCCAGCGGACTCAGCACAGATACGCAGTATTTT.